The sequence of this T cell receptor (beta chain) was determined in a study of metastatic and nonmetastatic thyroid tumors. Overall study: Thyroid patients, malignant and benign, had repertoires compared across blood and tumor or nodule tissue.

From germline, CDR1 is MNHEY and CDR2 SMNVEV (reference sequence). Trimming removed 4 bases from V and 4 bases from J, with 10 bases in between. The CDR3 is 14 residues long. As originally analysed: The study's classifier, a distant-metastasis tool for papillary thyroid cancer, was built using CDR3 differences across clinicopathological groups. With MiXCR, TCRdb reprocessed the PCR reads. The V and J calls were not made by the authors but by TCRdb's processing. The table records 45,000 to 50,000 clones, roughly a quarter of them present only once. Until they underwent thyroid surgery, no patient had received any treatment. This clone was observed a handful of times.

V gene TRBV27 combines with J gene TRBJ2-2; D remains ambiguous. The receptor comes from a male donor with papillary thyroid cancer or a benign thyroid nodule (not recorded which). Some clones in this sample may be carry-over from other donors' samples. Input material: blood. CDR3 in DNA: TGTGCCAGCAGTTCCATGCCCAGCACCGGGGAGCTGTTTTTT. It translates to CASSSMPSTGELFF.